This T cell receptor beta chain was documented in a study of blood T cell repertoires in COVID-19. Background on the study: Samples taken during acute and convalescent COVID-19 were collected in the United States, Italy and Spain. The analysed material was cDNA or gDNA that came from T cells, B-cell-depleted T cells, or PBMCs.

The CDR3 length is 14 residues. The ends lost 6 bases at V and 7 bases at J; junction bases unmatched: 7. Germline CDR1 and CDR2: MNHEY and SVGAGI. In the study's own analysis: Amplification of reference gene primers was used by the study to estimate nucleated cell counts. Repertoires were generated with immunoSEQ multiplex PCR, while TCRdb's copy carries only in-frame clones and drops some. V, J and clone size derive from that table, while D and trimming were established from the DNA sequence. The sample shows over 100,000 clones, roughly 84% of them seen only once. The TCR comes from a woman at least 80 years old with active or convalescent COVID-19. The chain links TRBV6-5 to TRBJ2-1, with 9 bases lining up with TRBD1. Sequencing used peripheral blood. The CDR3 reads CASSIGQGWNEQFF. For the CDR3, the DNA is TGTGCCAGCAGCATAGGACAGGGGTGGAATGAGCAGTTCTTC.